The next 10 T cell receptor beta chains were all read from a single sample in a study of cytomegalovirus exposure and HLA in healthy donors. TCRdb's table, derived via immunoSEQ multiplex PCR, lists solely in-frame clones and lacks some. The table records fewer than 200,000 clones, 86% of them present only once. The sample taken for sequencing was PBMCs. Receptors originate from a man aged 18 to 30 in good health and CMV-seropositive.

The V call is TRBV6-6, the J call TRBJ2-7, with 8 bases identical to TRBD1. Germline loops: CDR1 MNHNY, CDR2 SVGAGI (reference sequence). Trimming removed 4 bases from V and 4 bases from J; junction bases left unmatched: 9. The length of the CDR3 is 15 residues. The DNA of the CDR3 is TGTGCCAGCAGTTTGAGGGGGACAGGCCCTTACGAGCAGTACTTC. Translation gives CASSLRGTGPYEQYF.

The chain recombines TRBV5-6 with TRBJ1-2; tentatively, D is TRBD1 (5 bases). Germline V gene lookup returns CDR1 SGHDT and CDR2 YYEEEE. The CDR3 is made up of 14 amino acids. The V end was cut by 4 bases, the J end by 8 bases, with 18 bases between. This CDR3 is CASSPGGGNVGYTF. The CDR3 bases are TGTGCCAGCAGCCCCGGGGGGGGTAATGTGGGCTACACCTTC.

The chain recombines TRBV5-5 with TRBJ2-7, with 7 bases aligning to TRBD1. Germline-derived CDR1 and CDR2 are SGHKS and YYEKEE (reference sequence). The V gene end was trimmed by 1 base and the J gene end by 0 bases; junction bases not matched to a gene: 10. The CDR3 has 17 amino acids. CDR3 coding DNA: TGTGCCAGCAGCTTGAGGTTTTTGGCAGGGGGCTCCTACGAGCAGTACTTC. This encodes CASSLRFLAGGSYEQYF.

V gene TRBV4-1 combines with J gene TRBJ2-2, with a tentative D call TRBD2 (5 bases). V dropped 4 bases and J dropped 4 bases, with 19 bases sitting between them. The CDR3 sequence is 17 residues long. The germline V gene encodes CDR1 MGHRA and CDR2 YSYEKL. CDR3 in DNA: TGCGCCAGCAGCCGTCAGGAGGCAGAGTCTTTCACCGGGGAGCTGTTTTTT. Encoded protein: CASSRQEAESFTGELFF.

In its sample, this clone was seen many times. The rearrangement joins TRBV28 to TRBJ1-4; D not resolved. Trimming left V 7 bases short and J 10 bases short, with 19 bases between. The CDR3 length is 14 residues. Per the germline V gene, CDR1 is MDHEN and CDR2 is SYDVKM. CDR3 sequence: CASTGGSLDGKLFF. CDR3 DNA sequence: TGTGCCAGCACCGGAGGTAGTCTTGATGGAAAACTGTTTTTT.

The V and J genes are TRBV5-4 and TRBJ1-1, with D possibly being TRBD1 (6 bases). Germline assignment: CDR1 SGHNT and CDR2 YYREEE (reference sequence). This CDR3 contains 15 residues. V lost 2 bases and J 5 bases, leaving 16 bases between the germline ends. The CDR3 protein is CASSLRFDQGTEAFF. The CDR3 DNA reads TGTGCCAGCAGCTTACGATTTGATCAGGGGACTGAAGCTTTCTTT. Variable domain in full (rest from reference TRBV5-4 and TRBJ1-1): ETGVTQSPTHLIKTRGQQVTLRCSSQSGHNTVSWYQQALGQGPQFIFQYYREEENGRGNFPPRFSGLQFPNYSSELNVNALELDDSALYLCASSLRFDQGTEAFFGQGTRLTVV.

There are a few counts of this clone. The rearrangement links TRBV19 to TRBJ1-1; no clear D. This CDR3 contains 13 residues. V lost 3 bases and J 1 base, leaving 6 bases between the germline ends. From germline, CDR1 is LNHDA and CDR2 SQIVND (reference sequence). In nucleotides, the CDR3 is TGTGCCAGTAGTATGACAAAGAACACTGAAGCTTTCTTT. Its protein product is CASSMTKNTEAFF. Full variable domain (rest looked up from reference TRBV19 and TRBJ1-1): DGGITQSPKYLFRKEGQNVTLSCEQNLNHDAMYWYRQDPGQGLRLIYYSQIVNDFQKGDIAEGYSVSREKKESFPLTVTSAQKNPTAFYLCASSMTKNTEAFFGQGTRLTVV.

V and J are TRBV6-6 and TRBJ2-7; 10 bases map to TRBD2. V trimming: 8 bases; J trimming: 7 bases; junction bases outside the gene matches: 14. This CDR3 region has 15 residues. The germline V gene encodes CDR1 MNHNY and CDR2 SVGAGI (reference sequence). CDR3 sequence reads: CASGLTGTSVLEQYF. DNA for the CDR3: TGTGCCAGCGGACTGACCGGGACTAGCGTTTTGGAGCAGTACTTC.

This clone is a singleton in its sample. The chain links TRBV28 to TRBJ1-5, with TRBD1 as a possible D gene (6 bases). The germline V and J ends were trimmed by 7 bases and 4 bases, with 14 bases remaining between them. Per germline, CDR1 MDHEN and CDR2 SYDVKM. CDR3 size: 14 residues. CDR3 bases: TGTGCCAGCAAGGACAGTTGGGGGAATCAGCCCCAGCATTTT. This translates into CASKDSWGNQPQHF.

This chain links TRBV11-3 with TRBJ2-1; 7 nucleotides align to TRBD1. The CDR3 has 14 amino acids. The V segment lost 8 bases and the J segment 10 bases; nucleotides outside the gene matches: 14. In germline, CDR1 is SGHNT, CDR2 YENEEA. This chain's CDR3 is CASSRTTGVGEQFF. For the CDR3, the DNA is TGTGCCAGCTCCAGAACTACAGGGGTTGGAGAGCAGTTCTTC.